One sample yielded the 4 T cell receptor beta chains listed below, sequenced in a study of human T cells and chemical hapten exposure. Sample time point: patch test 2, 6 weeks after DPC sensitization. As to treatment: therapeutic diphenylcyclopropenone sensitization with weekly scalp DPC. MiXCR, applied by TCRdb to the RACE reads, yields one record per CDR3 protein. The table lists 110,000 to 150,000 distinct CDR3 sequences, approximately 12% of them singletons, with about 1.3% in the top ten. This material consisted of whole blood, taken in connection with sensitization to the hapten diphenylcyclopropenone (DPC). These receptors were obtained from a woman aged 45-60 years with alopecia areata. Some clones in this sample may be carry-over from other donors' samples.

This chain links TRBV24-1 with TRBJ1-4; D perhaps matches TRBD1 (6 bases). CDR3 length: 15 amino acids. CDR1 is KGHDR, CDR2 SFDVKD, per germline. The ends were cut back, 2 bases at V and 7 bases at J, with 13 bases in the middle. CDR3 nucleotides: TGTGCCACCAGTGATTCTGGGCAGGGGTTTGAAAAACTGTTTTTT. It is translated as CATSDSGQGFEKLFF.

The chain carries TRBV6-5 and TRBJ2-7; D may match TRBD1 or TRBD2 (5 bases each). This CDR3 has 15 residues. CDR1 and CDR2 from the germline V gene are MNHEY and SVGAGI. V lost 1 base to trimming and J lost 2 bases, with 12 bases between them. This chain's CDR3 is CASSYLQVGPYEQYF. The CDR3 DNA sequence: TGTGCCAGCAGTTACTTACAGGTGGGACCCTACGAGCAGTACTTC.

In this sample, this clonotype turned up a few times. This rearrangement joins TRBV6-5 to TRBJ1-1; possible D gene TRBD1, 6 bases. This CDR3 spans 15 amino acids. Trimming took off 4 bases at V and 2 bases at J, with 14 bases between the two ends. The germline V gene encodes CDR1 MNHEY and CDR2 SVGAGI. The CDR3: CASSSLYRENTEAFF. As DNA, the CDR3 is TGTGCCAGCAGTTCCCTATACAGGGAAAACACTGAAGCTTTCTTT.

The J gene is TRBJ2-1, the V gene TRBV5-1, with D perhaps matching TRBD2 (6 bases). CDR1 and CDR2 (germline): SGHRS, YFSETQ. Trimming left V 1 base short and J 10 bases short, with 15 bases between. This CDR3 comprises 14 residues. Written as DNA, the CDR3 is TGCGCCAGCAGCTTGAAGGGCGGGGCCGTCGAGCAGTTCTTC. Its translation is CASSLKGGAVEQFF.